This T cell receptor beta chain is from a study of radiation and T cells in renal cell carcinoma. Time point: blood 4 weeks post-SBRT, at nephrectomy. Indicated treatment: 15 Gy SBRT to primary tumor, nephrectomy 4 weeks later. Nephrectomy followed 15 Gy stereotactic body radiation by 4 weeks. Per the germline V gene, CDR1 is MDHEN and CDR2 is SYDVKM. The CDR3 extends over 14 amino acids. V lost 5 bases and J lost 6; bases outside the gene matches: 3. This table comes from immunoSEQ multiplex PCR, and its TCRdb copy is limited to in-frame clones, with some not included. Here the sample spans about 78,000 clones, 89% being singletons.

The chain couples TRBV28 to TRBJ1-4, with 10 bases that match TRBD1. Sample: blood, taken from a patient whose treatment included radiotherapy and nephrectomy. This TCR came from a woman in her seventies with renal cell carcinoma. CDR3 in amino acids: CASSPGTGDEKLFF. CDR3 DNA: TGTGCCAGCAGTCCCGGGACAGGGGATGAAAAACTGTTTTTT.